This is a list of T cell receptor beta chains from one sample in a study of T-cell reconstitution after alpha-beta-depleted transplantation in children. From the PCR reads, TCRdb called clonotypes with MiXCR, one entry per CDR3 protein. This table holds 800,000 to 1,000,000 distinct CDR3 sequences, under 30% found once. Specimen: PBMCs, mostly from graft donor cells, collected 360 days after TCRalphabeta/CD19-depleted stem cell transplant. Receptor source: a boy under two years old who had a stem cell transplant for SCID, so the T cells may come from the graft donor. Both conserved end residues are part of each CDR3. Fields, in order: clone size, V gene, J gene, D gene, CDR3 protein, CDR3 DNA. A D gene is named only where the DNA matches it firmly. Not all rows give a size; the values are once, few, many and, for expanded clones, a class.

clone size: few
V gene: TRBV10-1
J gene: TRBJ2-3
D gene: TRBD1
CDR3 protein: CASSRQGGPDTQYF
CDR3 DNA: TGCGCCAGCAGTCGACAGGGGGGACCAGATACGCAGTATTTT

clone size: few
V gene: TRBV24-1
J gene: TRBJ2-1
D gene: TRBD1
CDR3 protein: CATSDRDRAVNEQFF
CDR3 DNA: TGTGCCACCAGTGACCGTGACAGGGCGGTCAATGAGCAGTTCTTC

clone size: few
V gene: TRBV4-1
J gene: TRBJ2-1
D gene: .
CDR3 protein: CASRARLSSYNEQFF
CDR3 DNA: TGCGCCAGCAGGGCCCGGCTTAGCTCCTACAATGAGCAGTTCTTC

clone size: once
V gene: TRBV12-3/TRBV12-4
J gene: TRBJ2-3
D gene: .
CDR3 protein: CASRGGFGLSTDTQYF
CDR3 DNA: TGTGCCAGCAGGGGGGGCTTTGGACTCAGCACAGATACGCAGTATTTT

clone size: .
V gene: TRBV4-1
J gene: TRBJ2-1
D gene: .
CDR3 protein: CASSQEAGTGQFF
CDR3 DNA: TGCGCCAGCAGCCAAGAGGCGGGGACCGGTCAGTTCTTC

clone size: .
V gene: TRBV25-1
J gene: TRBJ2-5
D gene: .
CDR3 protein: CASSEGTYNGGETQYF
CDR3 DNA: TGTGCCAGCAGTGAAGGGACATACAATGGCGGAGAGACCCAGTACTTC

clone size: few
V gene: TRBV30
J gene: TRBJ2-7
D gene: .
CDR3 protein: CAWSVQSGARQDF
CDR3 DNA: TGTGCCTGGAGTGTACAATCAGGGGCGCGACAGGACTTC

clone size: .
V gene: TRBV28
J gene: TRBJ2-1
D gene: TRBD1
CDR3 protein: CASSGDRGLGNEQFF
CDR3 DNA: TGTGCCAGCAGTGGGGACAGGGGGTTGGGCAATGAGCAGTTCTTC

clone size: .
V gene: TRBV20-1
J gene: TRBJ2-5
D gene: .
CDR3 protein: CSARDPAETQYF
CDR3 DNA: TGCAGTGCTAGGGACCCCGCGGAGACCCAGTACTTC

clone size: .
V gene: TRBV7-2
J gene: TRBJ2-5
D gene: TRBD2
CDR3 protein: CASSLAWRLARETQYF
CDR3 DNA: TGTGCCAGCAGCTTAGCTTGGAGACTAGCGAGGGAGACCCAGTACTTC